The 20 T cell receptor beta chains below come from one sample, sequenced in a study of STAT5B mutations in CD4+ large granular lymphocyte leukemia (dated by TCRdb to between 2021 and 2023). The protocol used for the library was the immunoSEQ multiplex PCR assay. TCRdb took this table from immuneACCESS and kept in-frame rearrangements with V and J called. Such tables lack part of the clones; where checked against another copy, unresolved V genes explain under half of the gap, and the rest is unexplained. This sample has roughly 48,000 clones in its table, and about three quarters of those were observed once. The top ten clones comprise less than 2% of the sample. The sample consisted of CD4+ T cells from blood buffy coats. The source is a human donor in good health.

The V and J genes are TRBV6-6 and TRBJ1-5; tentatively, D is TRBD1 (5 bases). The CDR3 has 11 amino acids. Trimming stripped 11 bases from V and 6 bases from J, with 11 bases between. Germline CDR1 and CDR2: MNHNY and SVGAGI (reference sequence). CDR3 region: CAGGVTQPQHF. The CDR3 DNA follows: TGTGCCGGGGGGGTCACTCAGCCCCAGCATTTT.

The chain uses TRBV6-1 and TRBJ1-1; TRBD1 is a possible D gene (6 bases). Trimming shortened V by 6 bases and J by 0 bases, and 11 bases separated the two germline ends. Germline CDR1 reads MNHNS; CDR2 reads SASEGT. The CDR3 has 14 residues. Here the CDR3 DNA reads TGTGCCAGCAGAGTGGGACATTTGAACACTGAAGCTTTCTTT. This encodes CASRVGHLNTEAFF.

The table lists this clone with a count of one. The CDR3: CASSRSSLAYNEQFF. For the CDR3, the DNA is TGTGCCAGCAGCCGGAGTTCTCTTGCCTACAATGAGCAGTTCTTC. This sequence joins TRBV7-9 and TRBJ2-1; D unclear. The CDR3 spans 15 residues. Trimming stripped 5 bases from V and 2 bases from J, with 13 bases between. Germline values: CDR1 SEHNR, CDR2 FQNEAQ (reference sequence).

This rearrangement joins TRBV6-1 to TRBJ1-4; maybe TRBD1 (5 bases). This CDR3 is 15 amino acids long. Per the germline V gene, CDR1 is MNHNS and CDR2 is SASEGT. The V gene lost 6 bases and the J gene lost 0 bases, with 11 bases spanning the gap. CDR3 protein: CASSTQGATNEKLFF. In DNA, the CDR3 is TGTGCCAGCAGCACTCAGGGAGCAACTAATGAAAAACTGTTTTTT.

This clone was detected once. The chain employs TRBV6-5 and TRBJ2-3, with TRBD2 matching over 10 bases. This CDR3 contains 15 residues. Germline V gene lookup returns CDR1 MNHEY and CDR2 SVGAGI. V shed 9 bases, J shed 1 base, and the junction held 7 bases outside the gene matches. CDR3 DNA: TGTGCCAGTGGGTCAAGCGGGGGGGGCACAGATACGCAGTATTTT. As protein: CASGSSGGGTDTQYF.

The J gene is TRBJ1-5, the V gene TRBV7-9; the match to TRBD1 covers 7 bases. V was clipped by 5 bases and J by 3 bases; unmatched bases: 4. From germline, CDR1 is SEHNR and CDR2 FQNEAQ (reference sequence). The CDR3 totals 14 residues. The CDR3 DNA follows: TGTGCCAGCAGCCCCGGGACAGACAATCAGCCCCAGCATTTT. Its protein is CASSPGTDNQPQHF. The full variable domain, with the rest looked up from reference TRBV7-9 and TRBJ1-5, is DTGVSQNPRHKITKRGQNVTFRCDPISEHNRLYWYRQTLGQGPEFLTYFQNEAQLEKSRLLSDRFSAERPKGSFSTLEIQRTEQGDSAMYLCASSPGTDNQPQHFGDGTRLSIL.

The rearrangement links TRBV5-6 to TRBJ1-3, with 8 bases that match TRBD1. Trimming took 4 bases from V and 7 from J; bases not matched to a gene: 10. Germline loops: CDR1 SGHDT, CDR2 YYEEEE. The CDR3 is 15 residues long. The CDR3 DNA reads TGTGCCAGCAGCAAGACAGGGGAGCTGCCGAACACCATATATTTT. It is translated as CASSKTGELPNTIYF.

The CDR3, as DNA: TGTGCCAGCAGTTTCAGGGGTGGGGGCTCCTACAATGAGCAGTTCTTC. Its translation: CASSFRGGGSYNEQFF. The V and J genes are TRBV6-5 and TRBJ2-1; tentatively, D is TRBD1 (6 bases). The CDR3 spans 16 residues. V was shortened by 4 bases and J by 0 bases, with 13 bases between the two germline ends. Germline V gene data show CDR1 as MNHEY and CDR2 as SVGAGI.

The V call is TRBV6-6, the J call TRBJ1-5; 7 nucleotides match TRBD1. Per germline, CDR1 MNHNY and CDR2 SVGAGI (reference sequence). The CDR3 is 16 residues long. J gave up 2 bases and V 0 bases, and 4 bases lay outside the gene matches. As DNA, the CDR3 is TGTGCCAGCAGTTACTCGGAGGGGGCGGGCAATCAGCCCCAGCATTTT. Its protein product is CASSYSEGAGNQPQHF.

V gene TRBV5-4 combines with J gene TRBJ2-1; tentatively, D is TRBD1 (5 bases). Germline CDR1 and CDR2: SGHNT and YYREEE (reference sequence). The V gene lost 3 bases and the J gene lost 8 bases, with 21 bases spanning the gap. The CDR3 has 16 residues. The CDR3 here is CASSSRMQTGADEQFF. In nucleotides, the CDR3 is TGTGCCAGCAGCTCCCGCATGCAAACAGGCGCCGATGAGCAGTTCTTC.

This clone was found once. The genes are TRBV6-5 and TRBJ2-3, with D uncertain. Germline values: CDR1 MNHEY, CDR2 SVGAGI. This CDR3 has 14 amino acids. Deletions cut 6 bases from V and 2 bases from J, with 12 bases between. DNA for the CDR3: TGTGCCAGCAGGCCCCGTGGGCTCACAGATACGCAGTATTTT. It yields the protein CASRPRGLTDTQYF.

This clone was detected only a few times. The chain carries TRBV14 and TRBJ2-3; 7 bases agree with TRBD2. This CDR3 is 15 amino acids long. Trimming cost V 1 base and J 1 base; bases outside gene matches: 2. CDR1 and CDR2 (germline): SGHDN, FVKESK. Here the CDR3 reads CASSQGRGGTDTQYF. CDR3 nucleotide sequence: TGTGCCAGCAGCCAAGGTCGGGGGGGCACAGATACGCAGTATTTT. Together with reference TRBV14 and TRBJ2-3, the CDR3 gives the full variable domain: EAGVTQFPSHSVIEKGQTVTLRCDPISGHDNLYWYRRVMGKEIKFLLHFVKESKQDESGMPNNRFLAERTGGTYSTLKVQPAELEDSGVYFCASSQGRGGTDTQYFGPGTRLTVL.

This chain uses TRBV6-1 with TRBJ2-3, with 11 bases aligning to TRBD1. Germline values: CDR1 MNHNS, CDR2 SASEGT. This CDR3 is 15 amino acids long. With V trimmed by 7 bases and J by 7 bases, 10 bases remained unmatched. The CDR3 here is CASKNPGQGGHTQYF. CDR3 bases: TGTGCCAGCAAAAATCCGGGACAGGGGGGACATACGCAGTATTTT.

CDR3 DNA sequence: TGCGCCAGCAGCTTGGCCCCTAGCGGGGGAGCCGAGACCCAGTACTTC. This encodes CASSLAPSGGAETQYF. The chain recombines TRBV5-1 with TRBJ2-5; TRBD2 aligns across 10 bases. The J segment lost 5 bases and the V segment lost 0 bases, leaving 7 bases of the junction unmatched. This CDR3 comprises 16 residues. Per the germline V gene, CDR1 is SGHRS and CDR2 is YFSETQ.

This clone was picked up a small number of times. The chain uses TRBV19 and TRBJ2-1; 9 nucleotides align to TRBD1. With 5 bases clipped from V and 7 bases from J, the junction kept 9 bases outside the gene matches. The CDR3 extends over 15 amino acids. Germline V lookup: CDR1 LNHDA, CDR2 SQIVND (reference sequence). DNA for the CDR3: TGTGCCAGTAGTTTAGGGGACAGGGCCTCGAATGAGCAGTTCTTC. This sequence encodes CASSLGDRASNEQFF.

The V gene is TRBV6-1, the J gene TRBJ1-5; unclear D gene. The V end lost 1 base, the J end lost 0 bases, and 10 bases lay between the germline ends. The CDR3 covers 16 residues. Per the germline V gene, CDR1 is MNHNS and CDR2 is SASEGT. The CDR3 nucleotides read TGTGCCAGCAGTGAAGGTTTCTGGGATAGCAATCAGCCCCAGCATTTT. Residues: CASSEGFWDSNQPQHF.

V and J are TRBV7-9 and TRBJ1-6; 10 nucleotides align to TRBD1. J was trimmed by 7 bases and V by 9 bases; bases with no gene match: 9. Germline V gene sequence: CDR1 SEHNR, CDR2 FQNEAQ (reference sequence). This CDR3 is 15 amino acids long. In DNA, the CDR3 is TGTGCCAGTATGTCCCCGGACAGGGGGAATTCACCCCTCCACTTT. It codes for CASMSPDRGNSPLHF.

Judged by abundance, this clone is medium-sized (0.01 to 0.1%). This CDR3 reads CASSFTREGTEAFF. The CDR3 coding sequence is TGTGCCAGCAGTTTCACCAGGGAGGGAACTGAAGCTTTCTTT. This chain joins TRBV27 and TRBJ1-1; weak D call: TRBD1 (5 bases). CDR3 length equals 14 residues. Looked up from germline, CDR1 is MNHEY and CDR2 is SMNVEV (reference sequence). The V end lost 3 bases, the J end lost 5 bases, and 13 bases lay between the germline ends.

The J gene is TRBJ2-7, the V gene TRBV18; possible D gene TRBD1, 6 bases. Looked up from germline, CDR1 is KGHSH and CDR2 is LQKENI. There are 14 residues in the CDR3. Trimming cost V 6 bases and J 2 bases, with 14 bases left between them. CDR3 sequence reads: CASSRRQETYEQYV. CDR3 sequence (DNA): TGTGCCAGCTCGCGGAGACAGGAGACCTACGAGCAGTACGTC.

The rearrangement joins TRBV7-6 to TRBJ2-5; TRBD2 matches at 8 bases. This CDR3 has 16 amino acids. Germline V gene sequence: CDR1 SGHVS, CDR2 FNYEAQ. V lost 2 bases to trimming and J lost 1 base; unmatched junction nucleotides: 6. CDR3 in DNA: TGTGCCAGCAGCTTATCTCTCGGGGGGGCCCAAGAGACCCAGTACTTC. Translation: CASSLSLGGAQETQYF.